One and the same sample provided the 7 T cell receptor beta chains below, sequenced in a study of STAT3 mutations in large granular lymphocyte leukemia. Study observations and caveats: In T-cell large granular lymphocyte leukemia, about half of patients showed multiple immunodominant subclonotypes.

The assay was immunoSEQ multiplex PCR, and TCRdb's table has in-frame clones only and misses some. The sample yields under 25,000 clones, 92% seen once. What these receptors recognize is not known. Source material: peripheral blood mononuclear cells. These receptors were collected from a man aged 55-75 years with T-cell large granular lymphocyte leukemia. Some clones in this sample may be carry-over from other donors' samples.

The V gene is TRBV5-1, the J gene TRBJ2-2, with 7 bases identical to TRBD1. With V trimmed by 4 bases and J by 1 base, 4 bases remained unmatched. The germline CDR1 and CDR2 sequences are SGHRS and YFSETQ. The CDR3 is made up of 15 amino acids. CDR3 DNA sequence: TGCGCCAGCAGCCGGGACAGCCTGAACACCGGGGAGCTGTTTTTT. Translated: CASSRDSLNTGELFF.

V gene TRBV15 combines with J gene TRBJ1-5, with a possible D match to TRBD1 (5 bases). The CDR3 consists of 15 residues. V shed 0 bases and J shed 4 bases, with 10 bases lying between them. The germline V gene encodes CDR1 LNHNV and CDR2 YYDKDF (reference sequence). CDR3 residues: CATSRDRVGNQPQHF. CDR3 DNA: TGTGCCACCAGCAGAGACAGGGTTGGGAATCAGCCCCAGCATTTT.

The chain recombines TRBV9 with TRBJ2-7, with unresolved D. The CDR3 has 14 amino acids. The germline V gene encodes CDR1 SGDLS and CDR2 YYNGEE. Trimming shortened V by 2 bases and J by 0 bases, and 9 bases separated the two germline ends. The CDR3 region is CASSVGLSSYEQYF. The CDR3 nucleotides are TGTGCCAGCAGCGTGGGCTTAAGCTCCTACGAGCAGTACTTC. Full variable domain (outside the CDR3, taken from reference TRBV9 and TRBJ2-7): DSGVTQTPKHLITATGQRVTLRCSPRSGDLSVYWYQQSLDQGLQFLIQYYNGEERAKGNILERFSAQQFPDLHSELNLSSLELGDSALYFCASSVGLSSYEQYFGPGTRLTVT.

The chain couples TRBV7-6 to TRBJ2-7, with 7 bases matching TRBD1. The ends lost 5 bases at V and 2 bases at J; junction bases unmatched: 6. Germline V gene sequence: CDR1 SGHVS, CDR2 FNYEAQ. The CDR3 is 14 amino acids. Written as DNA, the CDR3 is TGTGCCAGCAGCCGGACAGGCCTCCCCTACGAGCAGTACTTC. It translates to CASSRTGLPYEQYF.

The V gene is TRBV7-3, the J gene TRBJ1-5; possibly TRBD1 for D (5 bases). CDR3 length: 13 residues. The V gene's germline CDR1 is SGHTA and CDR2 FQGTGA. The V end was cut by 4 bases, the J end by 4 bases, with 8 bases between. The CDR3 spells CASSYGQNQPQHF. CDR3 DNA sequence: TGTGCCAGCAGCTATGGACAAAATCAGCCCCAGCATTTT.

V usage is TRBV27 and J usage is TRBJ2-3; D uncertain. CDR3 length: 14 residues. Germline V lookup: CDR1 MNHEY, CDR2 SMNVEV (reference sequence). V was trimmed by 3 bases and J by 0 bases, leaving 7 bases between them. CDR3 nucleotide sequence: TGTGCCAGCAGTTTTACTGCCAGCACAGATACGCAGTATTTT. Translating gives CASSFTASTDTQYF.

This rearrangement joins TRBV18 to TRBJ1-5; 7 bases map to TRBD1. CDR3 length equals 13 residues. The germline V gene encodes CDR1 KGHSH and CDR2 LQKENI. Trimming cost V 1 base and J 11 bases; bases outside gene matches: 5. CDR3 nucleotide sequence: TGTGCCAGCTCACCACAGGGGGCAATGGCCCAGCATTTT. Protein product: CASSPQGAMAQHF.